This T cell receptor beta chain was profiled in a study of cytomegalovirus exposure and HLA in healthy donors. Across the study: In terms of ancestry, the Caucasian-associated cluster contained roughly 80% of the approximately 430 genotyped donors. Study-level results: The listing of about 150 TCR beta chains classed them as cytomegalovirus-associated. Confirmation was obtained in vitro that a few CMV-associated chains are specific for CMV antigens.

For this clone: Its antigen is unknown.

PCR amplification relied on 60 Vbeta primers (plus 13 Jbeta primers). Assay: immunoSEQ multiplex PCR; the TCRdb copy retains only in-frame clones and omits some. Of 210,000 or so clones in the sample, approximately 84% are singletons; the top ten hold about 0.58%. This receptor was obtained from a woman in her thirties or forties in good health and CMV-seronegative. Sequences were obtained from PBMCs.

CDR3 in DNA: TGTGCCACCAGCAGAGATCGGAGGGGGCGGAGTGATGGCTACACCTTC. Protein product: CATSRDRRGRSDGYTF. The genes are TRBV15 and TRBJ1-2, with 7 bases that match TRBD1. Germline CDR1 and CDR2: LNHNV and YYDKDF (reference sequence). CDR3 length: 16 residues. V shed 0 bases, J shed 6 bases, and the junction held 10 bases outside the gene matches. The full variable domain, in which reference TRBV15 and TRBJ1-2 provide the parts outside the CDR3, is DAMVIQNPRYQVTQFGKPVTLSCSQTLNHNVMYWYQQKSSQAPKLLFHYYDKDFNNEADTPDNFQSRRPNTSFCFLDIRSPGLGDTAMYLCATSRDRRGRSDGYTFGSGTRLTVV.